This T cell receptor (beta chain) is from a study of T cell changes during pregnancy in multiple sclerosis. The CDR3 contains 15 residues. Germline loops: CDR1 LNHDA, CDR2 SQIVND (reference sequence). V lost 5 bases, J lost 11 bases, and 22 bases lay in between. The protocol was immunoSEQ multiplex PCR, while the TCRdb copy is restricted to in-frame clones and leaves out a portion. The sample yields tens of thousands of clones, 80% to 95% seen once. The starting material was peripheral blood, obtained in the second trimester of pregnancy. The TCR sequence derives from a female donor with multiple sclerosis, enrolled in a pregnancy study. The rearrangement uses TRBV19 and TRBJ1-5; TRBD1 might be the D (5 bases). In DNA, the CDR3 is TGTGCCAGTAGTTCCCTGGGGGGACTACCCTCAGCCCAGCATTTT. Residues: CASSSLGGLPSAQHF.